This record concerns one T cell receptor beta chain sequence. As yet, its antigen is unknown. Unique molecular identifiers were used to barcode this TCRbeta library. TCRdb re-derived calls from the PCR reads in MiXCR, one entry per CDR3 protein. The sample comprises fewer than 550,000 distinct CDR3 sequences, approximately 10% of which are singletons, and approximately 15% rests with the top ten. The source of the sample is a study of T-cell reconstitution after alpha-beta-depleted transplantation in children. General study results and limits: Reportedly, roughly two months post-transplant, alpha-beta T cells arose from several hundred expanded graft clones. Some patients showed high day-60 TCRbeta diversity, which derived from surviving recipient T cells and thymic progenitors. A year had passed since transplant, and T-cell counts and diversity by then came mostly from newly produced T cells.

The sequence was obtained from a female patient between 2 and 15 years old who had a stem cell transplant for aplastic anemia, so the T cells may come from the graft donor. The sequenced sample was PBMCs, mostly from graft donor cells, obtained 180 days after TCRalphabeta/CD19-depleted stem cell transplant.

The CDR3 loop reads CASSLFLMGRLPLAKNIQYF. The CDR3 nucleotides are TGTGCCAGCAGTTTATTCCTCATGGGCCGACTACCCTTAGCCAAAAACATTCAGTACTTC. This rearrangement joins TRBV28 to TRBJ2-4, with D possibly matching TRBD2 (5 bases). CDR1 is MDHEN and CDR2 is SYDVKM in the germline V gene. The V end was cut by 1 base, the J end by 0 bases, with 22 bases between. There are 20 residues in the CDR3.